This T cell receptor (beta chain) was identified in a study of blood T cell repertoires in COVID-19. Across the study: Both acute and convalescent COVID-19 samples were obtained from the United States, Italy and Spain.

Recruitment covered roughly 24 US areas and drew participants whose ages spanned roughly 18 to 90 years. Germline V gene lookup returns CDR1 KGHDR and CDR2 SFDVKD. The CDR3 totals 17 residues. J was trimmed by 8 bases and V by 3 bases; bases with no gene match: 13. This clone was picked up one time. Original processing methods: Amplification of reference gene primers was used by the study to estimate nucleated cell counts. Measured with immunoSEQ multiplex PCR; TCRdb has only the in-frame clones, and not every one. V and J calls and clone size come straight from that table; D and trimming were deduced from the DNA. The data hold about 210,000 clones, with 81% observed a single time.

This receptor was identified in a man aged 35 to 55 who had recovered from COVID-19. Sequencing input: PBMCs or T cells enriched from blood (not recorded which). The rearrangement links TRBV24-1 to TRBJ1-4; 8 positions match TRBD1. As DNA, the CDR3 is TGTGCCACCAGTGATCCATTACCGGGACAGGTGGGCGAAAAACTGTTTTTT. The encoded protein is CATSDPLPGQVGEKLFF.